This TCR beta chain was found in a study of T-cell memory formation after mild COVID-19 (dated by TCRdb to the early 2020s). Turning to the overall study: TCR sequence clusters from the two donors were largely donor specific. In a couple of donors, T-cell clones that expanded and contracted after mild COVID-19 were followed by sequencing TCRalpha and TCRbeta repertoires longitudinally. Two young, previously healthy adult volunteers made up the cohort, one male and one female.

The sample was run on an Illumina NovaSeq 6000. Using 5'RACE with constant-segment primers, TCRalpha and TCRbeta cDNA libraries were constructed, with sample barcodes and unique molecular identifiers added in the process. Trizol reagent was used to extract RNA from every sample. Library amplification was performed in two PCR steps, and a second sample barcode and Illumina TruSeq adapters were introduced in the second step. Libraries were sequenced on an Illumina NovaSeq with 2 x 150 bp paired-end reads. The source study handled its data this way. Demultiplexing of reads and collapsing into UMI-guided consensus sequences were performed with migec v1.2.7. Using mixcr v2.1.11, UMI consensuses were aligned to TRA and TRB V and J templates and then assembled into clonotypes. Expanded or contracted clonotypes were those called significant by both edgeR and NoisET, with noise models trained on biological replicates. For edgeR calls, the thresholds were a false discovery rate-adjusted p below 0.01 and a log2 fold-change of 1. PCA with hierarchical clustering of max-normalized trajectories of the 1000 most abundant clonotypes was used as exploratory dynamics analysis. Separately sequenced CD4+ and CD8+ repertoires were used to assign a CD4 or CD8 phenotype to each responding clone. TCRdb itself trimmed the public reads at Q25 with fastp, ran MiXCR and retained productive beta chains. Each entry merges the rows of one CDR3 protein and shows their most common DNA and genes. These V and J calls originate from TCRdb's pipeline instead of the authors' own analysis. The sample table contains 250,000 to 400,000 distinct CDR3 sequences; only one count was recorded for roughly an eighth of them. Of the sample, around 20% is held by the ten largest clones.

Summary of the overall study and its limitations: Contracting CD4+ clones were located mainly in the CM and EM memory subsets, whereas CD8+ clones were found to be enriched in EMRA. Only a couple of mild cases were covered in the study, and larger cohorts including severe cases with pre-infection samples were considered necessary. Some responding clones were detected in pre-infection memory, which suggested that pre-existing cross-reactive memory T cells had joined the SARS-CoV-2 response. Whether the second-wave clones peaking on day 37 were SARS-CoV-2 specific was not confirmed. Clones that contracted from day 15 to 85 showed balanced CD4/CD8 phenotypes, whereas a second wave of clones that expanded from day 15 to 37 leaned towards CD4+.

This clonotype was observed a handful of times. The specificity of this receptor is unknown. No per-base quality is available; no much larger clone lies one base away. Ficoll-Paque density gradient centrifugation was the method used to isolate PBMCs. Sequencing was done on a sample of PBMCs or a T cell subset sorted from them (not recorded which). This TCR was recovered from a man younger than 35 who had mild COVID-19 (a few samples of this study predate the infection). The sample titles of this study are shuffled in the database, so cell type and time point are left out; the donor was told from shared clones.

CDR3 sequence: CASSQALGADEQYF. The DNA is as follows: TGCGCCAGCAGCCAAGCTCTGGGCGCGGACGAGCAGTACTTC. This sequence uses TRBV4-1 and TRBJ2-7; the D gene cannot be named for sure. CDR1 and CDR2 were assigned from the germline V gene as MGHRA and YSYEKL. The germline ends are 12 bases apart after V is trimmed by 1 base and J by 5 bases. The CDR3 covers 14 residues, taking in both the cysteine and the phenylalanine. The CDR3 DNA has 42 bases and is translated from base 1.